This TCR beta chain appears in the sequencing data of a study of blood T cell repertoires in COVID-19. About the research overall: Sample material is recorded as cDNA or gDNA derived from T cells, B-cell-depleted T cells, or PBMCs.

The repertoire was sequenced with immunoSEQ multiplex PCR; TCRdb's copy has only in-frame clones and lacks some. The sample lists about 300,000 clones, approximately 88% occurring once. The sequencing input was peripheral blood. The receptor was isolated from a human donor with COVID-19, enrolled during active disease. The donor label of this sample is uncertain.

The CDR3 DNA reads TGTGCCAGCAGGCGGCTCTTTGAGCAGTTCTTC. Residues: CASRRLFEQFF. This chain joins TRBV28 and TRBJ2-1; unclear D gene. The germline V and J ends were trimmed by 6 bases and 9 bases, with 9 bases remaining between them. The germline gives CDR1 MDHEN, CDR2 SYDVKM. The CDR3 covers 11 residues.